Listed below are T cell receptor beta chains from one sample, sequenced in a study of CD8+CD57+ T cells in acquired aplastic anemia. TCRdb reprocessed the reads with MiXCR, giving one entry per CDR3 protein. The sample has under 200,000 distinct CDR3 sequences; roughly 45% are singletons. The sample comprised sorted CD4+, CD8+, or CD8+CD57+ T cells (not recorded which) from PBMCs. The receptors were sampled from a human donor with aplastic anemia. The CDR3 runs from the conserved cysteine through the conserved F or W. The D gene is left open where the match is weak. Expanded clones get a size class; other rows say once, few or many, or leave the size out.

TRBJ2-5 | 13 | TRBV15 | NA | NA | TGTGCCACCAGCACGTTCCCCCAAGAGACCCAGTACTTC | CATSTFPQETQYF
TRBJ1-5 | 12 | TRBV2 | NA | NA | TGTGCCAGCAGTGAGGGATATCAGCCCCAGCATTTT | CASSEGYQPQHF
TRBJ2-3 | 14 | TRBV18 | NA | few | TGTGCCAGCTCACCACCCGTGGTCACAGATACGCAGTATTTT | CASSPPVVTDTQYF
TRBJ2-3 | 16 | TRBV3-1 | NA | few | TGTGCCAGCAGCCAGGCCTTGCGGGGCGCCACAGATACGCAGTATTTT | CASSQALRGATDTQYF
TRBJ1-5 | 16 | TRBV19 | TRBD1 | many | TGTGCCAGTAGTACGGACAGGGCACGGGGCAATCAGCCCCAGCATTTT | CASSTDRARGNQPQHF
TRBJ2-2 | 13 | TRBV19 | TRBD1 | once | TGTGCCAGTACACAGGGGTACACCGGGGAGCTGTTTTTT | CASTQGYTGELFF
TRBJ2-5 | 14 | TRBV6-2/TRBV6-3 | NA | few | TGTGCCAGCAGTTCCCGGGACTCCCGGGAGACCCAGTACTTC | CASSSRDSRETQYF
TRBJ2-7 | 14 | TRBV15 | NA | NA | TGTGCCACCAGCAACCTCGGGGCAGACTACGAGCAGTACTTC | CATSNLGADYEQYF
TRBJ1-5 | 13 | TRBV20-1 | NA | many | TGCAGTGCAAGAGTGGGGGGCAATCAGCCCCAGCATTTT | CSARVGGNQPQHF
TRBJ2-7 | 14 | TRBV25-1 | NA | NA | TGTGCCAGCAGCTTAGAGGGTCGACACAACGAGCAGTACTTC | CASSLEGRHNEQYF
TRBJ2-3 | 17 | TRBV14 | TRBD2 | many | TGTGCCAGCAGCCAACTACCCCCCGGGAGGGCCGCAGATACGCAGTATTTT | CASSQLPPGRAADTQYF
TRBJ1-2 | 15 | TRBV5-4 | TRBD1 | few | TGTGCCAGCAGCTTAGGACAGGGGGCGGGCTATGGCTACACCTTC | CASSLGQGAGYGYTF
TRBJ2-6 | 14 | TRBV25-1 | NA | NA | TGTGCCAGCAGCCCCCCCTCTGGGGCCAACGTCCTGACTTTC | CASSPPSGANVLTF